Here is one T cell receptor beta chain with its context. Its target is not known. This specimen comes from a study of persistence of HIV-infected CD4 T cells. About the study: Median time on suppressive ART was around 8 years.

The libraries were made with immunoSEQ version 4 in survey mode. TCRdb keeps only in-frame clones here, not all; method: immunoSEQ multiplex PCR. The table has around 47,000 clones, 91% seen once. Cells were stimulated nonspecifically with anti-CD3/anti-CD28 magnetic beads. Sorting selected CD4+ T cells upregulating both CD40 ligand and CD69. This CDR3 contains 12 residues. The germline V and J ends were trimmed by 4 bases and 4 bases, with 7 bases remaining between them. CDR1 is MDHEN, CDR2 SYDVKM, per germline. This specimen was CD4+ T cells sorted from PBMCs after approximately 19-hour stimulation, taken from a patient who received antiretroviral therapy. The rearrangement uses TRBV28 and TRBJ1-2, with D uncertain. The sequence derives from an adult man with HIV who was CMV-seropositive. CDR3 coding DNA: TGTGCCAGCAGTTCCAGCTTCTATGGCTACACCTTC. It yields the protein CASSSSFYGYTF.